This T cell receptor (beta chain) originates from a study of high-grade serous ovarian cancer treatment subgroups. Study-level results: TCR relatedness rose with neoantigen level and trended with mutation load.

Sequenced by immunoSEQ multiplex PCR; TCRdb stores in-frame clones only, minus some. The data show around 7,300 clones, with about 75% seen just once and 4.5% to 5.5% held by the top ten. Tumor tissue was taken before any definitive surgery or chemotherapy was given. CDR1 is SNHLY and CDR2 is FYNNEI in the germline V gene. After removal of 6 bases from V and 0 bases from J, the junction contained 5 bases not matched to a gene. CDR3 length: 15 residues. About this clone itself: Its specificity is not known.

The source of this sequence is a human donor with high-grade serous ovarian cancer. The sequenced material came from tumor tissue. The V call is TRBV2, the J call TRBJ2-7, with TRBD2 matching over 10 bases. CDR3 residues: CASRAGTSVSYEQYF. CDR3 DNA: TGTGCCAGCAGAGCCGGGACTAGCGTCTCCTACGAGCAGTACTTC.